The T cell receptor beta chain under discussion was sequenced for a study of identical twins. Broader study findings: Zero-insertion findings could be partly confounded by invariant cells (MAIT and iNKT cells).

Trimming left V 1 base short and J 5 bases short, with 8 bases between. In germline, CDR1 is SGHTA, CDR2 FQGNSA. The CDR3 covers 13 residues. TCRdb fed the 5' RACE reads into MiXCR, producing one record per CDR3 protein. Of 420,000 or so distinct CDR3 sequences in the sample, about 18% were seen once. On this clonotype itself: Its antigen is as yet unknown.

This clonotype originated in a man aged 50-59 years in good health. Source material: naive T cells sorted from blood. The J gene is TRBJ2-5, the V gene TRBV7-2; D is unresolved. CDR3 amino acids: CASSLGEAETQYF. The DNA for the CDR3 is TGTGCCAGCAGCTTAGGGGAAGCGGAGACCCAGTACTTC.